This entry lists 2 T cell receptor beta chains sequenced from one sample in a study of blood T cell repertoires in COVID-19. Sequencing used immunoSEQ multiplex PCR; TCRdb keeps in-frame clones, though not all of them. This sample has over 100,000 clones, with approximately 88% found just once. Sequenced sample: peripheral blood. The receptors here all came from a man over 45 with acute or convalescent COVID-19.

The gene calls are TRBV18 and TRBJ2-7; 9 bases are shared with TRBD2. Germline V gene lookup returns CDR1 KGHSH and CDR2 LQKENI. The V and J ends lost 2 bases and 5 bases, in that order; junction bases with no gene match: 10. This CDR3 comprises 16 residues. In DNA form, the CDR3 reads TGTGCCAGCTCACCAACGATGAGCGGGAGGTTAAACGAGCAGTACTTC. Protein sequence: CASSPTMSGRLNEQYF. The full variable domain, rest sourced from reference TRBV18 and TRBJ2-7, is NAGVMQNPRHLVRRRGQEARLRCSPMKGHSHVYWYRQLPEEGLKFMVYLQKENIIDESGMPKERFSAEFPKEGPSILRIQQVVRGDSAAYFCASSPTMSGRLNEQYFGPGTRLTVT.

The chain combines TRBV27 with TRBJ1-1, with D maybe TRBD1 (6 bases). The V gene's germline CDR1 is MNHEY and CDR2 SMNVEV (reference sequence). With 3 bases removed from V and 1 base from J, the gap between germline ends came to 9 bases. The length of the CDR3 is 14 residues. CDR3 sequence (DNA): TGTGCCAGCAGTTTCAACAGGGCGAACACTGAAGCTTTCTTT. It specifies CASSFNRANTEAFF.